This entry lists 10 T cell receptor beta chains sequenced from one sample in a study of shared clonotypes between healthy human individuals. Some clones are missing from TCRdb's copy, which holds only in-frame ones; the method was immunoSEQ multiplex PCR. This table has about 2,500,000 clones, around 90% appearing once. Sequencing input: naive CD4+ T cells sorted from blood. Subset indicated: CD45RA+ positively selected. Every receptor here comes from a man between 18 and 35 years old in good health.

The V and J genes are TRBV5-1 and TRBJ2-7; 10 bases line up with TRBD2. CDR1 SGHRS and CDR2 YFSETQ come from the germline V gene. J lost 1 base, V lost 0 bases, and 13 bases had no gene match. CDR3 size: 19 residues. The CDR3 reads CASSLAPSAGTSVSYEQYF. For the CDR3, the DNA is TGCGCCAGCAGCTTGGCCCCTAGTGCCGGGACTAGCGTGTCCTACGAGCAGTACTTC.

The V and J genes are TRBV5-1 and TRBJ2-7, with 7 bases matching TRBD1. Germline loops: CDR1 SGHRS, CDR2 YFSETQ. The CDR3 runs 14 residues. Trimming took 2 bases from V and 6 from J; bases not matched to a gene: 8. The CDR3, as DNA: TGCGCCAGCAGCTTACCAGGGGGAAATGGCGAGCAGTACTTC. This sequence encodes CASSLPGGNGEQYF.

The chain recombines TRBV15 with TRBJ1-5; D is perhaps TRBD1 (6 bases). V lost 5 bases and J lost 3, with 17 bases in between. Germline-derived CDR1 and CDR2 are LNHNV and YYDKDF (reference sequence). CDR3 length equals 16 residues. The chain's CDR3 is CATSGSTGNPNQPQHF. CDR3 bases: TGTGCCACCAGCGGCAGCACAGGGAACCCCAATCAGCCCCAGCATTTT.

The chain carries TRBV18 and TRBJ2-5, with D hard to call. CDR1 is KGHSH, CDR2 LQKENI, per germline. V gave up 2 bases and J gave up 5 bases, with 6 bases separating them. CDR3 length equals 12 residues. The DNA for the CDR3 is TGTGCCAGCTCACCAATTCTGGAGACCCAGTACTTC. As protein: CASSPILETQYF.

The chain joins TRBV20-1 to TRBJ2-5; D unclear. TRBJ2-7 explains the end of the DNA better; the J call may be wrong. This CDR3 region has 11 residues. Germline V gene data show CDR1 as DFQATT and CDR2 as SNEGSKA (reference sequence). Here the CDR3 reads CSYGSAYEQYF. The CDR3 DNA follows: TGCAGTTATGGGTCGGCCTACGAGCAGTACTTC.

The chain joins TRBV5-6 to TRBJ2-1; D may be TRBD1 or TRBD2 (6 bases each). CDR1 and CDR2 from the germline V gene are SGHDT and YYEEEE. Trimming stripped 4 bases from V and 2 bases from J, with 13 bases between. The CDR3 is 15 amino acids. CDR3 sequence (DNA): TGTGCCAGCAGCCCGTTGGGGGGCCCCTACAATGAGCAGTTCTTC. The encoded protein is CASSPLGGPYNEQFF.

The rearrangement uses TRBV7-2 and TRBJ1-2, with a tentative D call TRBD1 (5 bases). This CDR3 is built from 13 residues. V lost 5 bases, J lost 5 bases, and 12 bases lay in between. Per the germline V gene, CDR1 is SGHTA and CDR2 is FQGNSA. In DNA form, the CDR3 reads TGTGCCAGCAGCCCGCGACAGAATTATGGCTACACCTTC. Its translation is CASSPRQNYGYTF.

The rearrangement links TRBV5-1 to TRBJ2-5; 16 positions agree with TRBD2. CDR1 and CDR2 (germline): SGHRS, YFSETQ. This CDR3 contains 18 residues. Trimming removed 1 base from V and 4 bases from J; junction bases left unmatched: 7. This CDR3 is CASSLTGTSGGASETQYF. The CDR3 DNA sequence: TGCGCCAGCAGCTTGACCGGGACTAGCGGGGGGGCTTCAGAGACCCAGTACTTC. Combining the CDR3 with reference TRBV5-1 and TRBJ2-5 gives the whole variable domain KAGVTQTPRYLIKTRGQQVTLSCSPISGHRSVSWYQQTPGQGLQFLFEYFSETQRNKGNFPGRFSGRQFSNSRSEMNVSTLELGDSALYLCASSLTGTSGGASETQYFGPGTRLLVL.

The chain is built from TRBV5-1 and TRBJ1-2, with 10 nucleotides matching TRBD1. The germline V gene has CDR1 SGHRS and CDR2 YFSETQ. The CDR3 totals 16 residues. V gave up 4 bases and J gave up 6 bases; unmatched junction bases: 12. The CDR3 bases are TGCGCCAGCAGCCCCAAGACAGGGGGCGGCTGGGATGGCTACACCTTC. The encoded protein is CASSPKTGGGWDGYTF.

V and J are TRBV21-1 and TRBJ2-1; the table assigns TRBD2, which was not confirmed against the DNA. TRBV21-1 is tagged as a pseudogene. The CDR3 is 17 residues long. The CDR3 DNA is TGTGCCAGCAGCAAAGGGGAGCGGACGAGCTCCTACAATGAGCAGTTCTTC. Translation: CASSKGERTSSYNEQFF.